Listed below are T cell receptor beta chains from one sample, sequenced in a study of T cell responses to AZD1222 COVID-19 vaccine. Assay used: immunoSEQ multiplex PCR; TCRdb lists only in-frame clones, some missing. The repertoire holds fewer than 200,000 clones, around 89% seen once, with 3.5% to 4.5% in the top ten. The sample in question was peripheral blood, obtained 28 days after the second dose of the MenACWY control vaccine. The origin of the receptors is an adult who received the MenACWY meningococcal vaccine as a control. Both conserved end residues are part of each CDR3. The order of the fields is V gene, D gene, clone size, J gene, CDR3 protein, CDR3 DNA. A D gene is named only where the DNA matches it firmly. Rows may omit the clone size; those that give it use once, few, many or a size class.

v_call: TRBV4-2
d_call: .
clone_size: .
j_call: TRBJ1-2
cdr3_aa: CASSQDGSGYGYTF
cdr3_nt: TGTGCCAGCAGCCAAGATGGGTCAGGCTATGGCTACACCTTC

v_call: TRBV7-9
d_call: .
clone_size: .
j_call: TRBJ2-5
cdr3_aa: CASSLRAPEGETQYF
cdr3_nt: TGTGCCAGCAGCTTAAGGGCCCCAGAAGGAGAGACCCAGTACTTC

v_call: TRBV18
d_call: TRBD1
clone_size: .
j_call: TRBJ2-3
cdr3_aa: CASSPPMTGGRDTQYF
cdr3_nt: TGTGCCAGCTCACCACCGATGACAGGGGGAAGAGATACGCAGTATTTT

v_call: TRBV5-4
d_call: TRBD1
clone_size: .
j_call: TRBJ2-2
cdr3_aa: CASSRGQVVDTGELFF
cdr3_nt: TGTGCCAGCAGCAGAGGACAGGTTGTCGACACCGGGGAGCTGTTTTTT

v_call: TRBV13
d_call: .
clone_size: .
j_call: TRBJ2-2
cdr3_aa: CASSLGRDPSRNTGELFF
cdr3_nt: TGTGCCAGCAGCCTAGGAAGGGACCCTAGCCGAAACACCGGGGAGCTGTTTTTT

v_call: TRBV5-4
d_call: .
clone_size: .
j_call: TRBJ2-7
cdr3_aa: CASSSGPGTSEQYF
cdr3_nt: TGTGCCAGCAGCTCGGGGCCGGGTACAAGCGAGCAGTACTTC

v_call: TRBV6-5
d_call: .
clone_size: .
j_call: TRBJ1-2
cdr3_aa: CATGSGFYGYTF
cdr3_nt: TGTGCCACAGGGTCGGGGTTTTATGGCTACACCTTC

v_call: TRBV28
d_call: .
clone_size: .
j_call: TRBJ2-3
cdr3_aa: CASSLLRSTDTQYF
cdr3_nt: TGTGCCAGCAGTTTACTGCGCAGCACAGATACGCAGTATTTT

v_call: TRBV14
d_call: .
clone_size: .
j_call: TRBJ2-7
cdr3_aa: CASSQVFSSYEQYF
cdr3_nt: TGTGCCAGCAGCCAAGTCTTCAGTTCCTACGAGCAGTACTTC

v_call: TRBV7-9
d_call: TRBD2
clone_size: once
j_call: TRBJ2-7
cdr3_aa: CASSWPGLAGGEQYF
cdr3_nt: TGTGCCAGCAGCTGGCCGGGACTAGCGGGAGGCGAGCAGTACTTC

v_call: TRBV9
d_call: .
clone_size: .
j_call: TRBJ2-7
cdr3_aa: CAGARDSADEQYF
cdr3_nt: TGTGCCGGTGCAAGAGATTCTGCCGACGAGCAGTACTTC

v_call: TRBV7-2
d_call: .
clone_size: .
j_call: TRBJ2-1
cdr3_aa: CASSLAPQRNEQFF
cdr3_nt: TGTGCCAGCAGCTTAGCGCCACAACGCAATGAGCAGTTCTTC

v_call: TRBV5-4
d_call: .
clone_size: .
j_call: TRBJ2-7
cdr3_aa: CASSLSRVEQYF
cdr3_nt: TGTGCCAGCAGCTTGTCCCGGGTGGAGCAGTACTTC

v_call: TRBV7-3
d_call: .
clone_size: .
j_call: TRBJ2-3
cdr3_aa: CASSLTVGSDTQYF
cdr3_nt: TGTGCCAGCAGCTTAACGGTTGGGTCCGATACGCAGTATTTT

v_call: TRBV7-3
d_call: .
clone_size: .
j_call: TRBJ2-3
cdr3_aa: CASSPTEEGTDTQYF
cdr3_nt: TGTGCCAGCAGCCCCACGGAGGAGGGCACAGATACGCAGTATTTT

v_call: TRBV7-9
d_call: .
clone_size: .
j_call: TRBJ2-2
cdr3_aa: CASSSAERTGELFF
cdr3_nt: TGTGCCAGCAGCTCAGCTGAGAGGACCGGGGAGCTGTTTTTT

v_call: TRBV27
d_call: .
clone_size: few
j_call: TRBJ2-7
cdr3_aa: CASSSLYEQYF
cdr3_nt: TGTGCCAGCAGTTCCCTCTACGAGCAGTACTTC